A selection of T cell receptor beta chains follows, all from one sample in a study of blood T cells in healthy people across ages. From the 5' RACE reads, TCRdb called clonotypes with MiXCR, one entry per CDR3 protein. The sample includes roughly 930,000 distinct CDR3 sequences, roughly 52% of them seen just once. Sequenced: blood. Receptors were obtained from a man aged 25 to 40 in good health. The conserved cysteine and the conserved F or W are not part of the CDR3 here. A D gene is named only where the DNA matches it firmly.

>TRBD2|TRBJ2-3|TRBV11-3
ASSLDSAGGTDTQY
>NA|TRBJ2-7|TRBV7-9
ASSSPPSDYEQY
>TRBD2|TRBJ2-1|TRBV11-1
ASSFLRGGIRNEQF
>NA|TRBJ2-7|TRBV12-3/TRBV12-4
ASSLAQGLMIPYEQY
>NA|TRBJ1-6|TRBV4-3
ASSHGGNSPLH
>TRBD2|TRBJ2-1|TRBV20-1
SARDPLAGKSEQF
>NA|TRBJ2-5|TRBV7-2
ASSYRTVGKETQY
>NA|TRBJ2-7|TRBV7-2
ASSLKDEQY
>NA|TRBJ1-2|TRBV29-1
SAQFSRPDGYT
>TRBD2|TRBJ2-1|TRBV20-1
SASNLSGDNEQF
>TRBD2|TRBJ2-5|TRBV7-9
ASSPASGRVIIETQY
>TRBD2|TRBJ2-5|TRBV4-1
ASSQVRLAEQETQY
>TRBD1|TRBJ1-3|TRBV20-1
SAGQGAGNTIY
>NA|TRBJ1-1|TRBV5-5
ASRRDTEAF
>TRBD1|TRBJ1-6|TRBV4-3
ASSQAGTGDYSPLH
>NA|TRBJ1-6|TRBV2
ASSVEQGVGNSPLH
>TRBD1|TRBJ2-7|TRBV29-1
SVEGDSTGASYEQY